The TCR beta chain described here comes from a study of human T cells and chemical hapten exposure. Study overall: The sensitizing agent was 2% DPC, placed on around 2 cm by around 2 cm of upper inner arm skin.

Germline loops: CDR1 MGHRA, CDR2 YSYEKL. Trimming stripped 4 bases from V and 1 base from J, with 13 bases between. This CDR3 has 15 residues. Time point indicated: patch test 3, about 24 weeks after DPC sensitization. Treatment described: therapeutic diphenylcyclopropenone sensitization with weekly scalp DPC. In its sample, this clonotype was seen once. Unique molecular identifiers were attached to individual cDNA molecules within the library. TCRdb reprocessed the RACE reads via MiXCR and lists one record per CDR3 protein. The sample has about 160,000 distinct CDR3 sequences; around a quarter are singletons.

The receptor was isolated from a young woman with alopecia areata. Some clones in this sample may be carry-over from other donors' samples. This chain links TRBV4-1 with TRBJ1-1; D gene ambiguous. Sequenced here: whole blood, sampled in connection with sensitization to the hapten diphenylcyclopropenone (DPC). The CDR3 sequence is CASSRSESTNTEAFF. The CDR3 nucleotides are TGCGCCAGCAGCCGATCAGAGTCGACGAACACTGAAGCTTTCTTT.